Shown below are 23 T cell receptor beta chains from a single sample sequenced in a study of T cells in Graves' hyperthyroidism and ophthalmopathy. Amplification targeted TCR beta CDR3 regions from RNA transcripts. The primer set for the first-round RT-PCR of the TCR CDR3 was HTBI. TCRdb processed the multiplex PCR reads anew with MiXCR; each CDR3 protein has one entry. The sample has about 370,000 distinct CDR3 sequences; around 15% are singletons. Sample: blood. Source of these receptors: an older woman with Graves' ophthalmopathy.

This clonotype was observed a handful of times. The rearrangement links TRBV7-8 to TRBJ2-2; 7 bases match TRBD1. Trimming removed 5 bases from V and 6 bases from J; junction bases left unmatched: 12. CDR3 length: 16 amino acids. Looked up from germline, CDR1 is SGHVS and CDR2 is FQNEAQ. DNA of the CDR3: TGTGCCAGCAGCCCGACACAGGGGATGAAGGCCGGGGAGCTGTTTTTT. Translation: CASSPTQGMKAGELFF.

CDR3 protein: CASAPIHDNEQFF. The CDR3 nucleotides read TGTGCTAGTGCCCCCATACACGACAATGAGCAGTTCTTC. This chain joins TRBV12-5 and TRBJ2-1; the D is unclear. Per the germline V gene, CDR1 is LGHNT and CDR2 is FRNRAP. CDR3 length: 13 residues. Between the trimmed V and J ends, which lost 7 bases and 5 bases, there was a span of 12 bases.

The CDR3 region has the DNA TGTGCCAGTCTCTCGACCCGCGGAACCTACAATGAGCAGTTCTTC. It yields the protein CASLSTRGTYNEQFF. V and J are TRBV12-3 or TRBV12-4 and TRBJ2-1; D not certain. This CDR3 spans 15 amino acids. V shed 9 bases and J shed 2 bases, with 17 bases lying between them.

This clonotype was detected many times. The CDR3 reads CSPLQGGTEAFF. The CDR3 nucleotides are TGCAGTCCTTTGCAGGGGGGCACTGAAGCTTTCTTT. The chain carries TRBV20-1 and TRBJ1-1; TRBD1 agrees at 7 bases. The CDR3 covers 12 residues. CDR1 is DFQATT, CDR2 SNEGSKA, per germline (reference sequence). Trimming at V came to 8 bases and at J to 4 bases, leaving 7 bases not matched to a gene.

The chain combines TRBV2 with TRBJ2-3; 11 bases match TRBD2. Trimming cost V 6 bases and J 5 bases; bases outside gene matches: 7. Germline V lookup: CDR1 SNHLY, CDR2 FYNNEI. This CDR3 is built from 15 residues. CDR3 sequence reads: CASRSGTSGQDTQYF. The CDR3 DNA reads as TGTGCCAGCAGATCCGGGACTAGCGGCCAAGATACGCAGTATTTT.

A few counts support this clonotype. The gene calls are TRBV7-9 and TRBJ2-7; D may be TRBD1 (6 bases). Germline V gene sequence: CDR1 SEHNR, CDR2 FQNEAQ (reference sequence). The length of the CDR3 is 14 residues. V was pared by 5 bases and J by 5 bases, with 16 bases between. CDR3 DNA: TGTGCCAGCAGCACCTACAGGGCTGGGAACGAGCAGTACTTC. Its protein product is CASSTYRAGNEQYF. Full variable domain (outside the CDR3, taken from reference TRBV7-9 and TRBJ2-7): DTGVSQNPRHKITKRGQNVTFRCDPISEHNRLYWYRQTLGQGPEFLTYFQNEAQLEKSRLLSDRFSAERPKGSFSTLEIQRTEQGDSAMYLCASSTYRAGNEQYFGPGTRLTVT.

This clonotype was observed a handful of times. CDR3 protein: CASGAGGGYEQYF. In DNA, the CDR3 is TGTGCCAGCGGGGCAGGAGGGGGCTACGAGCAGTACTTC. This chain links TRBV2 with TRBJ2-7; D may be TRBD1 or TRBD2 (6 bases each). V was trimmed by 8 bases and J by 3 bases, leaving 14 bases between them. Germline CDR1 reads SNHLY; CDR2 reads FYNNEI. This CDR3 is 13 amino acids long.

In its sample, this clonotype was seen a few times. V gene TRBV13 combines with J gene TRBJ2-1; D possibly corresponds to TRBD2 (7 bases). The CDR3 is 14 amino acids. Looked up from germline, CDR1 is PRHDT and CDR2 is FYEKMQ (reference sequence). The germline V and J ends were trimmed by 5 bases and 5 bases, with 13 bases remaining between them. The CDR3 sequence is CASSKGGGHNEQFF. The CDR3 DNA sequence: TGTGCCAGCAGCAAAGGGGGGGGCCACAATGAGCAGTTCTTC.

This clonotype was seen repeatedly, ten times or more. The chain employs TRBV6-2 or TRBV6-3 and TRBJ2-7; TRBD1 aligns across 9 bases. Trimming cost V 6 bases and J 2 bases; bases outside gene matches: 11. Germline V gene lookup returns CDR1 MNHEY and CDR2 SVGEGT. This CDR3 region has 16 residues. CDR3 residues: CASRSPTGGSAYEQYF. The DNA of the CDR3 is TGTGCCAGCAGATCCCCTACAGGGGGCTCCGCCTACGAGCAGTACTTC.

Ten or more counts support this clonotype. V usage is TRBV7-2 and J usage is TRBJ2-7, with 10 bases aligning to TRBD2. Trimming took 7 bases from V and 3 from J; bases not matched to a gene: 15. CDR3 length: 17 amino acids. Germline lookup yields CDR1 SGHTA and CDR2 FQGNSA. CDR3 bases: TGTGCCAGCACCGTAGCGGGAGGCTCCCGTCTGTTCTACGAGCAGTACTTC. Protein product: CASTVAGGSRLFYEQYF.

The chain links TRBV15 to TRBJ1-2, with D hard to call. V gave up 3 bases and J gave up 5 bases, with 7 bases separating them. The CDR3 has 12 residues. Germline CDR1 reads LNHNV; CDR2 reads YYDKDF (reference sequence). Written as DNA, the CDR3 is TGTGCCACCAGCAGCGGTGGGTATGGCTACACCTTC. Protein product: CATSSGGYGYTF.

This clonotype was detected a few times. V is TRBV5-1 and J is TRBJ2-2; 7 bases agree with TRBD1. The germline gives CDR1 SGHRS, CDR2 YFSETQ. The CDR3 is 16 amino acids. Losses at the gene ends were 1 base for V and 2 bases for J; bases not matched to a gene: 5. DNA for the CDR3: TGCGCCAGCAGCTTGACAGGGGTCTATAACACCGGGGAGCTGTTTTTT. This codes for CASSLTGVYNTGELFF.

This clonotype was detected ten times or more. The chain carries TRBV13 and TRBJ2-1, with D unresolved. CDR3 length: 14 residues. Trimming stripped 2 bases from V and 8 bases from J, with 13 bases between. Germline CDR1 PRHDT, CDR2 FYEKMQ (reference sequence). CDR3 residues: CASSLLIKRDEQFF. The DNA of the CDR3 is TGTGCCAGCAGCTTACTAATCAAAAGGGATGAGCAGTTCTTC.

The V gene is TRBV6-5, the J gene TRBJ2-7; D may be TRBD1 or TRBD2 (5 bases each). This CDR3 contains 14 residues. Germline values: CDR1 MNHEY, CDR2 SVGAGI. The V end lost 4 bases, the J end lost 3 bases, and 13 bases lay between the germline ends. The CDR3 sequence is CASSSPGRNYEQYF. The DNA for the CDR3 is TGTGCCAGCAGTTCTCCGGGACGGAACTACGAGCAGTACTTC.

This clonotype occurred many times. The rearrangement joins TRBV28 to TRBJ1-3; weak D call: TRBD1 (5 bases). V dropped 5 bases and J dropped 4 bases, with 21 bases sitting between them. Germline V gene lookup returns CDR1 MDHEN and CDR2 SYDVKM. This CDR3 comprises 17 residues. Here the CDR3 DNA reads TGTGCCAGCAGTCCCTACCGACCGGGACCCGAAGGAAACACCATATATTTT. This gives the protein CASSPYRPGPEGNTIYF.

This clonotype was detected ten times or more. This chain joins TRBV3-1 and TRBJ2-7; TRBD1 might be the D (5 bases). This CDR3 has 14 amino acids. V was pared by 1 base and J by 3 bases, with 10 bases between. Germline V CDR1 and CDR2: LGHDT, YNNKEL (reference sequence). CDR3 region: CASSQVARDYEQYF. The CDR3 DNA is TGTGCCAGCAGCCAAGTGGCCAGGGACTACGAGCAGTACTTC.

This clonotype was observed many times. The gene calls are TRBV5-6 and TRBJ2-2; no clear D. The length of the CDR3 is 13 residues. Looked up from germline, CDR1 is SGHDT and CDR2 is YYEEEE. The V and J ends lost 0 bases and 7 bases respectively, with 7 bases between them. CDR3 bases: TGTGCCAGCAGCTTGGCTGGGGTCGGGGAGCTGTTTTTT. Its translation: CASSLAGVGELFF.

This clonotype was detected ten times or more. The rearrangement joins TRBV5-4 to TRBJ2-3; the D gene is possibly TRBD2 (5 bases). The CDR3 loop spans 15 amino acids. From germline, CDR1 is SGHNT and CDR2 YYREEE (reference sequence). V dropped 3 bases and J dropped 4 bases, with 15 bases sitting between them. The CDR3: CASSSTTSPADTQYF. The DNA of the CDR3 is TGTGCCAGCAGCTCGACTACATCCCCGGCAGATACGCAGTATTTT. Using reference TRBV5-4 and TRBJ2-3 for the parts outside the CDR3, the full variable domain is ETGVTQSPTHLIKTRGQQVTLRCSSQSGHNTVSWYQQALGQGPQFIFQYYREEENGRGNFPPRFSGLQFPNYSSELNVNALELDDSALYLCASSSTTSPADTQYFGPGTRLTVL.

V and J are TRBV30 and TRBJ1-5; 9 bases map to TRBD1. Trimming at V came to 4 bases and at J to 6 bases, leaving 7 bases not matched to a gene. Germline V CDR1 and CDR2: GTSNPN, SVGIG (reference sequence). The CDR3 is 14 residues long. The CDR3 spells CAWIEQGATQPQHF. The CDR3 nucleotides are TGTGCCTGGATAGAACAGGGGGCCACTCAGCCCCAGCATTTT.

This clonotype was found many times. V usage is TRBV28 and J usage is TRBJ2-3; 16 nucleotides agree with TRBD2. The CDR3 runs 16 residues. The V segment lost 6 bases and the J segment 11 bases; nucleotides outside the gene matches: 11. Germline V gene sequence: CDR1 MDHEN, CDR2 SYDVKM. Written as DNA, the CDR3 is TGTGCCAGCAGCCCTTTTATCGGGACTAGCGGGAGGGTGCAGTATTTT. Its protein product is CASSPFIGTSGRVQYF.

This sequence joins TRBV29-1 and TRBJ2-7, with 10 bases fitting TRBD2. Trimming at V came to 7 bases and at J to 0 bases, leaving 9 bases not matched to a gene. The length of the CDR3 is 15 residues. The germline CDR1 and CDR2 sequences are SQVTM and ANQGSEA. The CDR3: CSASIGLAASYEQYF. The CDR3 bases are TGCAGCGCATCAATCGGACTAGCGGCCTCCTACGAGCAGTACTTC.

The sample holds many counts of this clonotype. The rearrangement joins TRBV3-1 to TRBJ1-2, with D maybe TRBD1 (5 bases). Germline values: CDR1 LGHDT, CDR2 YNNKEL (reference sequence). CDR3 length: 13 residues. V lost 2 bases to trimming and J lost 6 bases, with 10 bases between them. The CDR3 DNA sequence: TGTGCCAGCAGCCAAAGGAGGGGCCATGGCTACACCTTC. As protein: CASSQRRGHGYTF.

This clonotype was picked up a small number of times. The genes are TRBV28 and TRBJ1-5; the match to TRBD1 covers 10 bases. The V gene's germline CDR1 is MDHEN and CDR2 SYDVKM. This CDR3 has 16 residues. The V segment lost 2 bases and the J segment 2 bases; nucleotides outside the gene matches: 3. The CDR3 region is CASSLLGQGGNQPQHF. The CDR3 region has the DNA TGTGCCAGCAGTTTACTTGGACAGGGGGGCAATCAGCCCCAGCATTTT.